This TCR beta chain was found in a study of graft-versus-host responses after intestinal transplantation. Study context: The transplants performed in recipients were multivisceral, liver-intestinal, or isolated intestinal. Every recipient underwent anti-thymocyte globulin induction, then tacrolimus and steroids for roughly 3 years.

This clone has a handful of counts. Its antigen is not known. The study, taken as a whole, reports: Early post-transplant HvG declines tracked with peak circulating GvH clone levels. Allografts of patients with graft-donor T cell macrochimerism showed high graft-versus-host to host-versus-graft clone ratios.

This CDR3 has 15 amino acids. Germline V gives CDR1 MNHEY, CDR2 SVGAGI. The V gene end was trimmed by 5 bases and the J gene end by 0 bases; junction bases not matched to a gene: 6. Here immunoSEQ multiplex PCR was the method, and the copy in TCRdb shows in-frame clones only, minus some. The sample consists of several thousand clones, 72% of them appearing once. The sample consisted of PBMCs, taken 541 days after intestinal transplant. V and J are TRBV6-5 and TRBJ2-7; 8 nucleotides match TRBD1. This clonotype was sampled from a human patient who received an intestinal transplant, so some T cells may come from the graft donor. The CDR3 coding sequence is TGTGCCAGCAGTGTTACCGGGACAGGCTCCTACGAGCAGTACTTC. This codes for CASSVTGTGSYEQYF.